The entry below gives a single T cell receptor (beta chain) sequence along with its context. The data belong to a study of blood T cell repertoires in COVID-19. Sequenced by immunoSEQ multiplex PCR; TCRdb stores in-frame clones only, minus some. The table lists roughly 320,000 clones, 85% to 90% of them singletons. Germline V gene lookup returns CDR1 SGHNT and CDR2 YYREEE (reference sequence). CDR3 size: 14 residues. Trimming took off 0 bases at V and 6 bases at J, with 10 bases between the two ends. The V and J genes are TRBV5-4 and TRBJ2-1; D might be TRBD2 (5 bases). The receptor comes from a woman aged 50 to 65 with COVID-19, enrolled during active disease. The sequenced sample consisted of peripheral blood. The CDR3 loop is CASSLVGDFNEQFF. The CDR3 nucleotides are TGTGCCAGCAGCTTGGTGGGAGATTTCAATGAGCAGTTCTTC. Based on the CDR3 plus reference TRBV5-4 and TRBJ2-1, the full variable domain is ETGVTQSPTHLIKTRGQQVTLRCSSQSGHNTVSWYQQALGQGPQFIFQYYREEENGRGNFPPRFSGLQFPNYSSELNVNALELDDSALYLCASSLVGDFNEQFFGPGTRLTVL.